This note documents a single T cell receptor beta chain sequence. The V end lost 6 bases, the J end lost 3 bases, and 14 bases lay between the germline ends. CDR1 and CDR2 from the germline V gene are MNHEY and SVGAGI. The CDR3 covers 14 residues. The data were obtained in a study of blood T cell repertoires in COVID-19. Study at large: Both acute and convalescent COVID-19 samples were obtained from the United States, Italy and Spain. T cells, B-cell-depleted T cells, or PBMCs supplied cDNA or gDNA.

How the authors handled the data: Reference gene primer amplification gave estimated nucleated cell counts. Produced via immunoSEQ multiplex PCR; TCRdb's table is partial and in-frame only. V and J calls and clone size are given by that table; D and trimming were obtained from the DNA. The table records around 200,000 clones, 90% of them present only once. This clonotype originated in a man over 45 with acute or convalescent COVID-19. V gene TRBV6-5 combines with J gene TRBJ1-2, with a weak D call TRBD1 (6 bases). Sequencing was done on a sample of peripheral blood. The CDR3: CASRTVDSHYGYTF. The CDR3 nucleotides read TGTGCCAGCAGAACCGTGGACAGCCACTATGGCTACACCTTC.